This section outlines one TCR beta chain sequence together with its context. The source of the sample is a study of T-cell memory formation after mild COVID-19. TCRdb recomputed calls from the 5' RACE reads with MiXCR, one row per CDR3 protein. The sample includes 150,000 to 200,000 distinct CDR3 sequences, about a third seen only once; the top ten take approximately 12%. This TCR derives from an adult woman who had mild COVID-19 (a few samples of this study predate the infection). Cell type and time point are not known. The sequencing sample was made of PBMCs or a T cell subset sorted from them (not recorded which).

CDR3 amino acids: CSASLAQGAGQPQHF. In DNA, the CDR3 is TGCAGTGCTAGCCTCGCCCAGGGGGCAGGACAGCCCCAGCATTTT. The chain is built from TRBV20-1 and TRBJ1-5; 8 positions match TRBD1. V lost 3 bases, J lost 7 bases, and 11 bases stayed unmatched. This CDR3 comprises 15 residues. Germline CDR1 is DFQATT and CDR2 is SNEGSKA (reference sequence).